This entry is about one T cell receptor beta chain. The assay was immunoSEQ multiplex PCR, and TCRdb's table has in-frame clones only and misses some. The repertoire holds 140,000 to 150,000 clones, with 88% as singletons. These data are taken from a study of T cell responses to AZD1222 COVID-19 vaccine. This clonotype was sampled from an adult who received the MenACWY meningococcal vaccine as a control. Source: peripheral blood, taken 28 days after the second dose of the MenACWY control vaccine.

In nucleotides, the CDR3 is TGTGCCAGTAGCGGACAGCTGAACACTGAAGCTTTCTTT. Protein sequence: CASSGQLNTEAFF. This chain links TRBV19 with TRBJ1-1; possibly TRBD1 for D (6 bases). Germline V gene lookup returns CDR1 LNHDA and CDR2 SQIVND (reference sequence). V lost 6 bases and J lost 0, with 8 bases in between. The CDR3 is made up of 13 amino acids.